The 8 T cell receptor beta chains presented below share a single source sample, sequenced in a study of blood T cell repertoires in COVID-19. This table comes from immunoSEQ multiplex PCR, and its TCRdb copy is limited to in-frame clones, with some not included. In the table there are about 120,000 clones, 70% to 85% of which are singletons. Sequenced sample: peripheral blood. The receptors here all came from a woman aged 70-85 years with acute or convalescent COVID-19.

J is TRBJ1-3 and V is TRBV6-6, with D hard to call. Trimming removed 6 bases at V and 0 bases at J, with 12 bases between. The CDR3 extends over 15 amino acids. The V gene's germline CDR1 is MNHNY and CDR2 SVGAGI (reference sequence). This CDR3 reads CASSPPDYSGNTIYF. DNA of the CDR3: TGTGCCAGCAGCCCCCCGGACTACTCTGGAAACACCATATATTTT.

This clone was seen only a few times. This rearrangement joins TRBV6-2 or TRBV6-3 to TRBJ1-1; D is unresolved. CDR3 length: 16 amino acids. CDR1 and CDR2 (germline): MNHEY, SVGEGT. Trimming removed 0 bases at V and 8 bases at J, with 19 bases between. CDR3 loop: CASSYSSIGRAGEAFF. CDR3 bases: TGTGCCAGCAGTTACTCGTCTATCGGGAGGGCTGGGGAAGCTTTCTTT.

This chain uses TRBV6-4 with TRBJ1-6; 7 bases map to TRBD1. Germline-derived CDR1 and CDR2 are MRHNA and SNTAGT. V lost 4 bases and J lost 8; bases outside the gene matches: 14. The length of the CDR3 is 17 residues. In DNA form, the CDR3 reads TGTGCCAGCAGTGCATCCCCGACAGGGAGAACGGATTCACCCCTCCACTTT. Protein: CASSASPTGRTDSPLHF.

This chain links TRBV7-9 with TRBJ1-1, with 7 bases that match TRBD1. Trimming cost V 7 bases and J 13 bases; bases outside gene matches: 18. The CDR3 extends over 14 amino acids. The V gene's germline CDR1 is SEHNR and CDR2 FQNEAQ (reference sequence). Written as DNA, the CDR3 is TGTGCCAGCACCTCCTCGGGTGGACAGGATCTTGGTTTCTTT. It translates to CASTSSGGQDLGFF.

This chain links TRBV14 with TRBJ2-4; D possibly corresponds to TRBD1 (6 bases). Per germline, CDR1 SGHDN and CDR2 FVKESK. The CDR3 sequence is 17 residues long. Trimming shortened V by 0 bases and J by 7 bases, and 19 bases separated the two germline ends. CDR3 sequence: CASSQDIRGRLDNIQYF. The CDR3 DNA is TGTGCCAGCAGCCAAGATATCAGGGGTCGCCTGGACAACATTCAGTACTTC.

The V and J genes are TRBV5-4 and TRBJ2-2, with 9 bases identical to TRBD1. CDR1 is SGHNT and CDR2 is YYREEE in the germline V gene (reference sequence). This CDR3 region has 16 residues. The J segment lost 4 bases and the V segment lost 5 bases, leaving 9 bases of the junction unmatched. This chain's CDR3 is CASRAGTGTATGELFF. The CDR3 DNA reads as TGTGCCAGCAGAGCCGGGACAGGGACGGCCACCGGGGAGCTGTTTTTT.

This clone occurred a few times. The V and J genes are TRBV19 and TRBJ1-1; the D gene is possibly TRBD1 (6 bases). V lost 6 bases, J lost 0 bases, and 11 bases lay in between. Germline lookup yields CDR1 LNHDA and CDR2 SQIVND (reference sequence). The CDR3 spans 14 residues. Written as DNA, the CDR3 is TGTGCCAGTAGACAGGGTGAAGTGAACACTGAAGCTTTCTTT. Protein sequence: CASRQGEVNTEAFF.

V and J are TRBV3-1 (or the pseudogene TRBV3-2) and TRBJ1-4, with TRBD1 identical over 8 bases. CDR3 size: 17 residues. Germline CDR1 LGHDT, CDR2 YNNKEL (reference sequence). With 4 bases clipped from V and 3 bases from J, the junction kept 10 bases outside the gene matches. This CDR3 is CASSRNPGQGANEKLFF. In nucleotides, the CDR3 is TGTGCCAGCAGCCGGAACCCAGGACAGGGTGCTAATGAAAAACTGTTTTTT.